This T cell receptor beta chain was identified during a study (dated by TCRdb to the mid-2010s). Regarding the complete study: The study set out to test whether tumor-infiltrating Tregs in breast cancer get recruited from blood Tregs or are instead converted in situ from other CD4+ T cell subsets. The research as a whole found: Tumor memory CD4+ T cell TCR gene usage clustered with blood and lymph node memory CD4+ cells and lymph node naive CD4+ cells. The TCR alpha and beta sequences of tumor-infiltrating Tregs showed the greatest overlap with tumor naive CD4+ T cells, followed by blood naive CD4+ T cells. Rather than covering whole repertoires, validation in the larger cohort was restricted to a single TCR beta V-J rearrangement.

Cells that were CD4+CD25+CD127-/low were the ones isolated as Tregs. Ficoll density gradient centrifugation was used to isolate mononuclear cells from either lymph nodes or 50 to 65 ml of peripheral blood. A purity exceeding 90% was confirmed by FACS for the sorted cell populations. Concerning this clonotype: Its antigen is still unknown. No quality values exist for individual bases; no much larger clone is one base distant.

Library creation used multiplex PCR. TCRdb shows the sequencer as Ion Torrent PGM. For the original study's pipeline: Sequencing data were pooled across the five patients for each of nine subset-tissue groups and compared by unsupervised clustering of TCR gene usage. The Morisita-Horn index was used to calculate repertoire similarity, with shared sequences weighted by how much each contributed to each repertoire. TCRdb took the public reads, trimmed them with fastp at Q25, ran MiXCR for clone calling and kept in-frame beta chains. Records with the same CDR3 protein are collapsed into one entry carrying the most frequent genes and DNA. The authors' filters were not applied to this entry. This sample gives 1,200 or so distinct CDR3 sequences in total; roughly 20% of them show up just once. The ten largest clones add up to roughly 6.2% of the sample. The receptor's source is a female donor with breast cancer. Specimen: Tregs sorted from blood.

The CDR3 region reads CASRSFNYGYTF. The nucleotides read TGTGCCAGCAGGAGCTTTAACTATGGCTACACCTTC. The sequence joins TRBV12-3 or TRBV12-4 to TRBJ1-2, with the D gene uncertain. There are 12 amino acids in the CDR3, from cysteine to phenylalanine inclusive. The kept DNA is CDR3 alone, 36 bases in frame from the first base. V is cut by 6 bases and J by 1 base, and the space between the germline ends is 6 bases.